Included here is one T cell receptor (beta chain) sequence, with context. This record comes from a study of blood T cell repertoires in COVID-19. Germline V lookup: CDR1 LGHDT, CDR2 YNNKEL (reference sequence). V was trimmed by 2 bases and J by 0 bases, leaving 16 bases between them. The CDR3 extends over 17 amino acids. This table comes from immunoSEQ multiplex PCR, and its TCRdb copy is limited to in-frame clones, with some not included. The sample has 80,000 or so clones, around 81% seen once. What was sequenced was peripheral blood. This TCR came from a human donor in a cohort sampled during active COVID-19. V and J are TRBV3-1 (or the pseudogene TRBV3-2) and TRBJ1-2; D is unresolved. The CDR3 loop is CASSQPPGLASNYGYTF. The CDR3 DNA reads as TGTGCCAGCAGCCAACCTCCTGGTCTGGCCTCTAACTATGGCTACACCTTC.